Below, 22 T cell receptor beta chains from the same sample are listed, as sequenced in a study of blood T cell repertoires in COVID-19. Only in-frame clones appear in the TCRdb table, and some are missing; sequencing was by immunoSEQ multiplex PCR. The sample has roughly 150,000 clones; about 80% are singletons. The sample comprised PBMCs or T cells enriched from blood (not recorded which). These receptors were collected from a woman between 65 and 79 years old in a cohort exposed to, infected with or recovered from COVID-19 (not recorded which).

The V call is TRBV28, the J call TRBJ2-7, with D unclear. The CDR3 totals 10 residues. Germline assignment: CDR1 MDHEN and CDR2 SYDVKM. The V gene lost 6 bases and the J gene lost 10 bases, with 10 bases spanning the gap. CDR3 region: CASSRVSQYF. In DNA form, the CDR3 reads TGTGCCAGCAGCCGGGTCTCCCAGTACTTC. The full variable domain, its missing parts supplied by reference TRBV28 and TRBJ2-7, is DVKVTQSSRYLVKRTGEKVFLECVQDMDHENMFWYRQDPGLGLRLIYFSYDVKMKEKGDIPEGYSVSREKKERFSLILESASTNQTSMYLCASSRVSQYFGPGTRLTVT.

The CDR3 protein is CASSLSGRNTEAFF. As DNA, the CDR3 is TGTGCCAGCAGCTTATCAGGCAGGAACACTGAAGCTTTCTTT. The chain links TRBV11-3 to TRBJ1-1, with unresolved D. V was shortened by 2 bases and J by 1 base, with 8 bases between the two germline ends. Per germline, CDR1 SGHNT and CDR2 YENEEA. This CDR3 comprises 14 residues.

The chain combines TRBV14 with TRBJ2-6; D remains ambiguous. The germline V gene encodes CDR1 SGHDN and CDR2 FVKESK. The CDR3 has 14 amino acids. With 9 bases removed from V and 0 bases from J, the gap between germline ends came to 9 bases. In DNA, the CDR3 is TGTGCCAGGGAGCTGAGCTCTGGGGCCAACGTCCTGACTTTC. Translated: CARELSSGANVLTF.

The CDR3 bases are TGTGCCAGCAGTTCGGGACAGCTTCAACCAAAGGGAGAGACCCAGTACTTC. Encoded protein: CASSSGQLQPKGETQYF. V gene TRBV27 combines with J gene TRBJ2-5, with 7 bases aligning to TRBD1. The CDR3 has 17 residues. Unmatched junction bases numbered 15, after V lost 4 bases and J lost 4 bases. CDR1 is MNHEY and CDR2 is SMNVEV in the germline V gene (reference sequence).

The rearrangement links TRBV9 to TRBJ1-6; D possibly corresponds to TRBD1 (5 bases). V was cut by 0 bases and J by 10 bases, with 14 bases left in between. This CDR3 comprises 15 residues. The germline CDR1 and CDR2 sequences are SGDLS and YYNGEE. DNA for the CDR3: TGTGCCAGCAGCGTAGAAGCGGGGGGACGATCACCCCTCCACTTT. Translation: CASSVEAGGRSPLHF.

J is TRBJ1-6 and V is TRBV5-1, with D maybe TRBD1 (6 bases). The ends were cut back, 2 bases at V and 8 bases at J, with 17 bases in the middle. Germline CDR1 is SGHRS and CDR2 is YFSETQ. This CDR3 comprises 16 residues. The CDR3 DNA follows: TGCGCCAGCAGCTTAATGTGGCAGGGGACCGATTCACCCCTCCACTTT. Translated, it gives CASSLMWQGTDSPLHF. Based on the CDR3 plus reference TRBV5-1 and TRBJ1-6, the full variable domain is KAGVTQTPRYLIKTRGQQVTLSCSPISGHRSVSWYQQTPGQGLQFLFEYFSETQRNKGNFPGRFSGRQFSNSRSEMNVSTLELGDSALYLCASSLMWQGTDSPLHFGNGTRLTVT.

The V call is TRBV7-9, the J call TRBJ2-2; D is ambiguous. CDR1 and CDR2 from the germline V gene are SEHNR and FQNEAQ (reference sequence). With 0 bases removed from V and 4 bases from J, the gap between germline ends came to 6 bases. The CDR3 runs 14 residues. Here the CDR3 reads CASSLAPGTGELFF. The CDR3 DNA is TGTGCCAGCAGCTTAGCTCCGGGCACCGGGGAGCTGTTTTTT.

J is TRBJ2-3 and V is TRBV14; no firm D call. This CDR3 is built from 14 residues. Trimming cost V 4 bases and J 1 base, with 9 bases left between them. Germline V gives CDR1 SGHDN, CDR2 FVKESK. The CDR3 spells CASSRRWGTDTQYF. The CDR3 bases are TGTGCCAGCAGCCGGCGGTGGGGCACAGATACGCAGTATTTT.

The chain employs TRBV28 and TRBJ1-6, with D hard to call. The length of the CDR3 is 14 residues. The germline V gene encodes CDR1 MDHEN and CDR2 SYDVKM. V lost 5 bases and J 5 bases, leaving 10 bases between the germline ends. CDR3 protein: CASSLWENNSPLHF. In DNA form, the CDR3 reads TGTGCCAGCAGTCTTTGGGAGAATAATTCACCCCTCCACTTT.

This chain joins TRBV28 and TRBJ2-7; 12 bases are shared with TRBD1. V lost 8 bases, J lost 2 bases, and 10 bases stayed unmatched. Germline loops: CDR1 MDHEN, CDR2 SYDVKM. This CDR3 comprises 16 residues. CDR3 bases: TGTGCCAGCGGGACAGGGGGCACCGGCTTTACCTACGAGCAGTACTTC. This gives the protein CASGTGGTGFTYEQYF.

DNA of the CDR3: TGTGCCAGCTCACCAGATCTACAGGGAGTCGAAAAACTGTTTTTT. Its translation: CASSPDLQGVEKLFF. This rearrangement joins TRBV18 to TRBJ1-4; the D gene is possibly TRBD1 (6 bases). The germline V gene encodes CDR1 KGHSH and CDR2 LQKENI. The germline V and J ends were trimmed by 2 bases and 8 bases, with 15 bases remaining between them. CDR3 length: 15 residues.

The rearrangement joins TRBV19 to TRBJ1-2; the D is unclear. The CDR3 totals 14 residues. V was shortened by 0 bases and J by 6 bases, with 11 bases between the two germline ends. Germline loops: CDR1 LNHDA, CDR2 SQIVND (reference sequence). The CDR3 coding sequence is TGTGCCAGTAGTATAGATAGAGGGTTCCATGGCTACACCTTC. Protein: CASSIDRGFHGYTF.

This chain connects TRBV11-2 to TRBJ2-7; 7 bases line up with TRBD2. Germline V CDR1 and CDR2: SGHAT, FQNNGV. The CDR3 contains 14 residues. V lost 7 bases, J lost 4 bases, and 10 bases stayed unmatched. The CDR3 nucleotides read TGTGCCAGCACCTTCTCAGCGGGAAGGTACGAGCAGTACTTC. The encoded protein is CASTFSAGRYEQYF.

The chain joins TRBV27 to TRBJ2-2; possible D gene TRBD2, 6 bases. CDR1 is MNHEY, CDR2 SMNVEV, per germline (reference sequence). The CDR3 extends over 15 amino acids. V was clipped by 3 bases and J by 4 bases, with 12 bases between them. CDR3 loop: CASSLKGGITGELFF. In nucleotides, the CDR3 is TGTGCCAGCAGTTTGAAGGGAGGAATCACCGGGGAGCTGTTTTTT.

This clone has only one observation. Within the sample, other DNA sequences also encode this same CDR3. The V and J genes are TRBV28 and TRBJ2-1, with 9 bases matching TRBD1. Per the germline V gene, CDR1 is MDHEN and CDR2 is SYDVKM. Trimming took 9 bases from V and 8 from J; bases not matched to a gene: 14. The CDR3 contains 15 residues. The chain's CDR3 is CASTGGHDSRDEQFF. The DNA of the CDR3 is TGTGCCAGTACAGGGGGCCACGATTCACGAGATGAGCAGTTCTTC.

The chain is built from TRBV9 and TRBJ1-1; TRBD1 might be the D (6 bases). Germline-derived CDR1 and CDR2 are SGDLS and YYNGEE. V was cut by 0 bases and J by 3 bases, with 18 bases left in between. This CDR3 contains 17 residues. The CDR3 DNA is TGTGCCAGCAGCGTAGGGGACACCACCGCTGCACACACTGAAGCTTTCTTT. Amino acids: CASSVGDTTAAHTEAFF.

CDR3 coding DNA: TGTGCCAGCAGCCCGACTAGCGGAAGCACAGATACGCAGTATTTT. It specifies CASSPTSGSTDTQYF. The chain joins TRBV11-3 to TRBJ2-3, with 9 bases that match TRBD2. This CDR3 has 15 residues. Germline V gives CDR1 SGHNT, CDR2 YENEEA. With V trimmed by 5 bases and J by 0 bases, 3 bases remained unmatched. Filled out from reference TRBV11-3 and TRBJ2-3, the complete variable domain reads EAGVVQSPRYKIIEKKQPVAFWCNPISGHNTLYWYLQNLGQGPELLIRYENEEAVDDSQLPKDRFSAERLKGVDSTLKIQPAELGDSAVYLCASSPTSGSTDTQYFGPGTRLTVL.

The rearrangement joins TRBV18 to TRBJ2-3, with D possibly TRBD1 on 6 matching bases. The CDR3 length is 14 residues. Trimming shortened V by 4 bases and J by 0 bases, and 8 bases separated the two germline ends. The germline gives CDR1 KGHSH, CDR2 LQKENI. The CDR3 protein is CASSRDISTDTQYF. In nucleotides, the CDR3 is TGTGCCAGCTCACGGGACATCAGCACAGATACGCAGTATTTT.

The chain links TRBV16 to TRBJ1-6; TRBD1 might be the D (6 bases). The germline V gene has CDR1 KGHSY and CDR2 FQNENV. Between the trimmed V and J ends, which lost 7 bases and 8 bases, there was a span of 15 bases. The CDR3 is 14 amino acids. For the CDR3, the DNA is TGTGCCAGCAACCCAACAGGGAAATATTCACCCCTCCACTTT. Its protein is CASNPTGKYSPLHF.

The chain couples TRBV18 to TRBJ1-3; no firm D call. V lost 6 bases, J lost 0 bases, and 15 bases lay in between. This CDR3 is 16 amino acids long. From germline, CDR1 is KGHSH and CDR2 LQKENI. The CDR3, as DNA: TGTGCCAGCTCCCCCTTTGACACCAGCTCTGGAAACACCATATATTTT. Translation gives CASSPFDTSSGNTIYF.

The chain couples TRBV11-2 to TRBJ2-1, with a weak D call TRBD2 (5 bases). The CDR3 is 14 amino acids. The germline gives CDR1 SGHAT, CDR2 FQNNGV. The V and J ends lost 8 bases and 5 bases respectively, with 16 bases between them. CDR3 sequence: CASGGPNGDNEQFF. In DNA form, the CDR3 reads TGTGCCAGCGGCGGGCCTAACGGGGACAATGAGCAGTTCTTC.

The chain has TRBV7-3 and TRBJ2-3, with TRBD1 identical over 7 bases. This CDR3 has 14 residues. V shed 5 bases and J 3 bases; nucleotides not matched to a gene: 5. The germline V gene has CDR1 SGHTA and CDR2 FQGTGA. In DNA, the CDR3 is TGTGCCAGCAGCCCCGACAGGGTGACAGATACGCAGTATTTT. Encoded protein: CASSPDRVTDTQYF. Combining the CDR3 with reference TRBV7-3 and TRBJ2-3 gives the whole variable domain GAGVSQTPSNKVTEKGKYVELRCDPISGHTALYWYRQSLGQGPEFLIYFQGTGAADDSGLPNDRFFAVRPEGSVSTLKIQRTERGDSAVYLCASSPDRVTDTQYFGPGTRLTVL.